The 21 T cell receptor beta chains below come from one sample, sequenced in a study of cytomegalovirus exposure and HLA in healthy donors. Amplification used 60 Vbeta primers and 13 Jbeta primers. Clones were read by immunoSEQ multiplex PCR, and TCRdb kept only the in-frame ones, dropping some. This table holds roughly 200,000 clones, more than 65% found once. Sequenced material: PBMCs. The receptors originated from a female donor in good health and CMV-seronegative.

This chain links TRBV7-8 with TRBJ2-7, with TRBD1 as a possible D gene (5 bases). V lost 2 bases, J lost 2 bases, and 13 bases lay in between. Germline V gene lookup returns CDR1 SGHVS and CDR2 FQNEAQ. This CDR3 comprises 15 residues. CDR3 sequence: CASSLQGMAPYEQYF. The CDR3 DNA reads as TGTGCCAGCAGCTTACAGGGCATGGCCCCCTACGAGCAGTACTTC.

With regard to this clone: The germline gene is not matched at one end of the junction; a read error may be the cause. This chain joins TRBV10-2 and TRBJ1-5; 7 positions match TRBD1. Germline V gene sequence: CDR1 WSHSY, CDR2 SAAADI. The CDR3 contains 15 residues. The CDR3 DNA is TGCGCCAGCACTGAGACAGGGCTGAGCAATCAGCCCCAGCATTTT. It translates to CASTETGLSNQPQHF.

As to this clone: Within the sample, other DNA sequences also encode this same CDR3. This chain uses TRBV7-8 with TRBJ2-5, with 9 positions matching TRBD1. Germline-derived CDR1 and CDR2 are SGHVS and FQNEAQ. There are 14 residues in the CDR3. Trimming removed 3 bases from V and 4 bases from J; junction bases left unmatched: 3. The CDR3 reads CASSFRTGVETQYF. DNA for the CDR3: TGTGCCAGCAGCTTTAGGACAGGGGTAGAGACCCAGTACTTC. The full variable domain, in which reference TRBV7-8 and TRBJ2-5 provide the parts outside the CDR3, is GAGVSQSPRYKVAKRGQDVALRCDPISGHVSLFWYQQALGQGPEFLTYFQNEAQLDKSGLPSDRFFAERPEGSVSTLKIQRTQQEDSAVYLCASSFRTGVETQYFGPGTRLLVL.

This sequence joins TRBV28 and TRBJ1-2, with 9 nucleotides matching TRBD1. The ends lost 5 bases at V and 0 bases at J; junction bases unmatched: 10. Germline values: CDR1 MDHEN, CDR2 SYDVKM. The CDR3 contains 17 residues. CDR3 nucleotides: TGTGCCAGCAGTGACGGGACGACAGGGGGTTCTAACTATGGCTACACCTTC. Amino acid sequence: CASSDGTTGGSNYGYTF.

This chain joins TRBV6-5 and TRBJ2-7, with 8 bases identical to TRBD2. CDR3 length: 16 residues. Losses at the gene ends were 4 bases for V and 6 bases for J; bases not matched to a gene: 14. The germline V gene has CDR1 MNHEY and CDR2 SVGAGI. CDR3 DNA: TGTGCCAGCAGTTTACCCCTCACCGGGACTAGGGTCGAGCAGTACTTC. It codes for CASSLPLTGTRVEQYF.

The chain uses TRBV9 and TRBJ1-2; 8 nucleotides line up with TRBD1. This CDR3 comprises 15 residues. The junction had 13 bases not matched to a gene; V was cut back by 4 bases and J by 8 bases. The germline V gene encodes CDR1 SGDLS and CDR2 YYNGEE. CDR3: CASSRNTGTGKGYTF. The CDR3 nucleotides read TGTGCCAGCAGCAGAAATACCGGGACAGGCAAGGGCTACACCTTC.

Turning to this clone: Germline is not matched at one junction end, which may reflect a read error. This rearrangement joins TRBV7-9 to TRBJ1-3; 9 bases match TRBD1. This CDR3 has 15 residues. The V gene's germline CDR1 is SEHNR and CDR2 FQNEAQ (reference sequence). The DNA of the CDR3 is TGTTCCAGCAGGTCCGGGACAGGGTCTGGAAACACCATATATTTT. This translates into CSSRSGTGSGNTIYF. Together with reference TRBV7-9 and TRBJ1-3, the CDR3 gives the full variable domain: DTGVSQNPRHKITKRGQNVTFRCDPISEHNRLYWYRQTLGQGPEFLTYFQNEAQLEKSRLLSDRFSAERPKGSFSTLEIQRTEQGDSAMYLCSSRSGTGSGNTIYFGEGSWLTVV.

The chain uses TRBV19 and TRBJ1-1; a weak D match, TRBD1 (5 bases). Between the trimmed V and J ends, which lost 3 bases and 5 bases, there was a span of 13 bases. The CDR3 runs to 14 residues. Germline V lookup: CDR1 LNHDA, CDR2 SQIVND (reference sequence). The CDR3 DNA follows: TGTGCCAGTAGTATTGGGCAGGGAGGGACTGAAGCTTTCTTT. Translation: CASSIGQGGTEAFF.

The chain joins TRBV19 to TRBJ1-2; D is unclear. Per germline, CDR1 LNHDA and CDR2 SQIVND (reference sequence). The CDR3 runs to 14 residues. Trimming pared 5 bases from V and 4 bases from J, leaving 14 bases between. CDR3 loop: CASSSSGLGYGYTF. The CDR3 DNA reads TGTGCCAGTAGTTCGTCAGGTTTGGGCTATGGCTACACCTTC.

This chain uses TRBV7-6 with TRBJ2-1; TRBD1 is a possible D gene (6 bases). The V end lost 2 bases, the J end lost 9 bases, and 11 bases lay between the germline ends. Germline V CDR1 and CDR2: SGHVS, FNYEAQ. The CDR3 has 13 amino acids. The CDR3 DNA is TGTGCCAGCAGCTTAACAGGGCTCCGTGAGCAGTTCTTC. Its protein product is CASSLTGLREQFF.

The genes are TRBV19 and TRBJ1-4, with no clear D. Between the trimmed V and J ends, which lost 5 bases and 7 bases, there was a span of 11 bases. This CDR3 has 13 residues. Germline V gives CDR1 LNHDA, CDR2 SQIVND (reference sequence). CDR3 sequence (DNA): TGTGCCAGTAGTCGCGCCGGCGGTGAAAAACTGTTTTTT. As protein: CASSRAGGEKLFF.

The gene calls are TRBV27 and TRBJ1-2; TRBD1 matches 7 bases. CDR3 length: 13 amino acids. Germline assignment: CDR1 MNHEY and CDR2 SMNVEV (reference sequence). V shed 6 bases, J shed 4 bases, and the junction held 5 bases outside the gene matches. Written as DNA, the CDR3 is TGTGCCAGCAGGCTGGGACAGAGCTATGGCTACACCTTC. Translating it yields CASRLGQSYGYTF.

J is TRBJ1-5 and V is TRBV28; perhaps TRBD1 as D (6 bases). CDR3 length: 14 amino acids. V lost 2 bases and J lost 3, with 8 bases in between. Germline V gene lookup returns CDR1 MDHEN and CDR2 SYDVKM. The CDR3 nucleotides read TGTGCCAGCAGTTTAAGGGGGTCCAATCAGCCCCAGCATTTT. This gives the protein CASSLRGSNQPQHF.

The rearrangement uses TRBV29-1 and TRBJ2-5, with 13 bases aligning to TRBD2. The J segment lost 5 bases and the V segment lost 4 bases, leaving 7 bases of the junction unmatched. The CDR3 runs 15 residues. Germline V gene data show CDR1 as SQVTM and CDR2 as ANQGSEA. CDR3 protein: CSVAWTSGSGETQYF. Here the CDR3 DNA reads TGCAGCGTTGCGTGGACTAGCGGGAGTGGGGAGACCCAGTACTTC.

J is TRBJ2-3 and V is TRBV27; tentatively, D is TRBD2 (5 bases). V was trimmed by 3 bases and J by 1 base, leaving 14 bases between them. The CDR3 loop spans 16 amino acids. CDR1 is MNHEY and CDR2 is SMNVEV in the germline V gene (reference sequence). The CDR3 nucleotides read TGTGCCAGCAGTTTGATCGCGGGCGTGGGCACAGATACGCAGTATTTT. This encodes CASSLIAGVGTDTQYF.

The chain links TRBV16 to TRBJ1-2, with 8 bases aligning to TRBD1. Germline V gene lookup returns CDR1 KGHSY and CDR2 FQNENV. Losses at the gene ends were 4 bases for V and 0 bases for J; bases not matched to a gene: 4. The CDR3 loop spans 15 amino acids. The CDR3 DNA reads TGTGCCAGCAGCCGAAAACAGGGGGCTAACTATGGCTACACCTTC. Protein sequence: CASSRKQGANYGYTF. Full variable domain (outside the CDR3, taken from reference TRBV16 and TRBJ1-2): GEEVAQTPKHLVRGEGQKAKLYCAPIKGHSYVFWYQQVLKNEFKFLISFQNENVFDETGMPKERFSAKCLPNSPCSLEIQATKLEDSAVYFCASSRKQGANYGYTFGSGTRLTVV.

This chain's CDR3 is CASLGQPNEQFF. The CDR3 nucleotides read TGTGCCAGCCTGGGGCAGCCCAATGAGCAGTTCTTC. The chain employs TRBV9 and TRBJ2-1; D is possibly TRBD1 (5 bases). V was pared by 7 bases and J by 6 bases, with 11 bases between. This CDR3 is 12 amino acids long. The germline CDR1 and CDR2 sequences are SGDLS and YYNGEE.

The gene calls are TRBV5-1 and TRBJ1-1, with D possibly TRBD1 on 6 matching bases. CDR1 and CDR2 from the germline V gene are SGHRS and YFSETQ. This CDR3 is built from 15 residues. The V end lost 1 base, the J end lost 2 bases, and 12 bases lay between the germline ends. In DNA, the CDR3 is TGCGCCAGCAGCTTGAGGCAGGGGATAAACACTGAAGCTTTCTTT. Translated: CASSLRQGINTEAFF.

This clone was seen more than once but under ten times. The chain uses TRBV6-5 and TRBJ2-2; 11 bases are a match to TRBD2. V lost 7 bases to trimming and J lost 6 bases; unmatched junction nucleotides: 7. CDR1 and CDR2 from the germline V gene are MNHEY and SVGAGI. The CDR3 sequence is 15 residues long. The CDR3, as DNA: TGTGCCAGCACCTTTAGCGGGGGGGCAGCCGGGGAGCTGTTTTTT. Protein sequence: CASTFSGGAAGELFF.

The CDR3 here is CASSYLGTGNYGYTF. In nucleotides, the CDR3 is TGTGCCAGCAGTTACCTGGGGACAGGGAACTATGGCTACACCTTC. J is TRBJ1-2 and V is TRBV6-5; 9 bases map to TRBD1. From germline, CDR1 is MNHEY and CDR2 SVGAGI. Trimming removed 2 bases from V and 2 bases from J; junction bases left unmatched: 3. The CDR3 covers 15 residues.

The V gene is TRBV28, the J gene TRBJ2-7; D may be TRBD2 (6 bases). The CDR3 loop spans 15 amino acids. Trimming took 5 bases from V and 6 from J, leaving 20 bases between them. The germline CDR1 and CDR2 sequences are MDHEN and SYDVKM. CDR3: CASSLTGFVGGEQYF. CDR3 DNA sequence: TGTGCCAGCAGTCTCACAGGTTTCGTGGGAGGCGAGCAGTACTTC. The full variable domain, with the rest looked up from reference TRBV28 and TRBJ2-7, is DVKVTQSSRYLVKRTGEKVFLECVQDMDHENMFWYRQDPGLGLRLIYFSYDVKMKEKGDIPEGYSVSREKKERFSLILESASTNQTSMYLCASSLTGFVGGEQYFGPGTRLTVT.